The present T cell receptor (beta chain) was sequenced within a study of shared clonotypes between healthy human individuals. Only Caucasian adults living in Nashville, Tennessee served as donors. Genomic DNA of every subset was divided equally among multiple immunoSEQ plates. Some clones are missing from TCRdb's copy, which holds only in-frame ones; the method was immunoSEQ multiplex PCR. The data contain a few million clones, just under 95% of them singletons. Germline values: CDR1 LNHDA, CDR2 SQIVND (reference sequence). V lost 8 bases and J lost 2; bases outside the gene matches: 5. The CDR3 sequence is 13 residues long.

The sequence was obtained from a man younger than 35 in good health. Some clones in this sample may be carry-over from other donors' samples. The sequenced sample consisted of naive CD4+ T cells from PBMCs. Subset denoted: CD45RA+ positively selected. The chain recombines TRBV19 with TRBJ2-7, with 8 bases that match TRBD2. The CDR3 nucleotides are TGTGCCAGTCGAACTAGCGGCGCCTACGAGCAGTACTTC. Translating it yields CASRTSGAYEQYF.